The 31 T cell receptor beta chains below all came from one sample that was sequenced in a study of cytomegalovirus exposure and HLA in healthy donors. The primer mix had 60 Vbeta and 13 Jbeta primers. The protocol was immunoSEQ multiplex PCR, while the TCRdb copy is restricted to in-frame clones and leaves out a portion. The sample lists 160,000 or so clones, 60% to 80% occurring once. The sequenced sample was PBMCs. These receptors all stem from a man in his sixties in good health and CMV-seronegative.

The chain links TRBV10-3 to TRBJ1-6, with D maybe TRBD1 (5 bases). CDR1 ENHRY and CDR2 SYGVKD come from the germline V gene. This CDR3 is built from 13 residues. V dropped 10 bases and J dropped 12 bases, with 19 bases sitting between them. CDR3 loop: CATQLGGERPLHF. The CDR3 region has the DNA TGTGCCACCCAACTTGGGGGGGAGAGACCCCTCCACTTT.

This clone was picked up a small number of times. The chain links TRBV9 to TRBJ1-1; 10 bases match TRBD1. Trimming removed 5 bases from V and 4 bases from J; junction bases left unmatched: 5. Germline CDR1 is SGDLS and CDR2 is YYNGEE. The CDR3 sequence is 14 residues long. The CDR3, as DNA: TGTGCCAGCAGAGGAGGGACAGGGGCCACTGAAGCTTTCTTT. This encodes CASRGGTGATEAFF.

The rearrangement links TRBV19 to TRBJ2-3, with D possibly matching TRBD2 (5 bases). CDR1 LNHDA and CDR2 SQIVND come from the germline V gene (reference sequence). Trimming took 3 bases from V and 0 from J, leaving 16 bases between them. CDR3 length: 17 amino acids. The DNA for the CDR3 is TGTGCCAGTAGTATCGCTAGCAGTACCCCTAGCACAGATACGCAGTATTTT. This encodes CASSIASSTPSTDTQYF.

V and J are TRBV28 and TRBJ2-7, with D possibly TRBD1 on 8 matching bases. Between the trimmed V and J ends, which lost 3 bases and 4 bases, there was a span of 16 bases. CDR3 size: 15 residues. Germline values: CDR1 MDHEN, CDR2 SYDVKM. Here the CDR3 DNA reads TGTGCCAGCAGTTTTTTACAGGGGGGGACTTACGAGCAGTACTTC. It translates to CASSFLQGGTYEQYF.

This clone has more than one count but fewer than ten. The V call is TRBV7-2, the J call TRBJ1-2; possible D gene TRBD1, 5 bases. CDR1 is SGHTA, CDR2 FQGNSA, per germline. The CDR3 covers 13 residues. Trimming removed 2 bases from V and 8 bases from J, with 12 bases in between. The CDR3 nucleotides read TGTGCCAGCAGCTTATCGGGGGATCTGGGCTACACCTTC. Translated, it gives CASSLSGDLGYTF.

This chain uses TRBV5-1 with TRBJ2-3; 10 bases are shared with TRBD2. After removal of 4 bases from V and 4 bases from J, the junction contained 6 bases not matched to a gene. Looked up from germline, CDR1 is SGHRS and CDR2 is YFSETQ. This CDR3 has 15 residues. The CDR3 DNA is TGCGCCAGCAGCGTGGACGGACTAGCGGCAGATACGCAGTATTTT. Translation gives CASSVDGLAADTQYF.

J is TRBJ2-5 and V is TRBV18; D ambiguous. CDR3 length: 11 amino acids. Germline-derived CDR1 and CDR2 are KGHSH and LQKENI. Trimming pared 6 bases from V and 2 bases from J, leaving 4 bases between. CDR3 sequence (DNA): TGTGCCAGCTCCTCGCAAGAGACCCAGTACTTC. Translated: CASSSQETQYF.

This clone was picked up a small number of times. The rearrangement joins TRBV30 to TRBJ2-7; 10 positions agree with TRBD1. V shed 4 bases and J 2 bases; nucleotides not matched to a gene: 8. CDR3 length: 15 amino acids. Germline V CDR1 and CDR2: GTSNPN, SVGIG (reference sequence). The CDR3, as DNA: TGTGCCTGGACTATGGACAGGGGGACCGCCTACGAGCAGTACTTC. Encoded protein: CAWTMDRGTAYEQYF.

The CDR3 reads CASSRAPGDSYEQYF. The CDR3 DNA reads TGCGCCAGCAGCCGAGCGCCAGGGGACTCCTACGAGCAGTACTTC. The rearrangement uses TRBV4-3 and TRBJ2-7; possible D gene TRBD1, 6 bases. V was trimmed by 4 bases and J by 0 bases, leaving 13 bases between them. The CDR3 extends over 15 amino acids. CDR1 is LGHNA, CDR2 YSLEER, per germline.

The DNA of the CDR3 is TGCGCCAGCAGCCGCCCCGGGGGAGCGGCCTACGAGCAGTACTTC. Translation gives CASSRPGGAAYEQYF. The rearrangement uses TRBV5-1 and TRBJ2-7; a weak D match, TRBD2 (6 bases). Between the trimmed V and J ends, which lost 4 bases and 2 bases, there was a span of 16 bases. The CDR3 runs 15 residues. Per germline, CDR1 SGHRS and CDR2 YFSETQ.

This chain uses TRBV4-3 with TRBJ1-5; 9 bases map to TRBD1. The CDR3 is 18 amino acids. V lost 0 bases to trimming and J lost 1 base; unmatched junction nucleotides: 7. Per germline, CDR1 LGHNA and CDR2 YSLEER. CDR3 DNA sequence: TGCGCCAGCAGCCAAGATCGGGACAGGGTCGGGAGCAATCAGCCCCAGCATTTT. Protein: CASSQDRDRVGSNQPQHF.

The V and J genes are TRBV30 and TRBJ1-3; tentatively, D is TRBD1 (5 bases). V lost 2 bases, J lost 0 bases, and 8 bases lay in between. There are 14 residues in the CDR3. Per germline, CDR1 GTSNPN and CDR2 SVGIG (reference sequence). The CDR3 reads CAWSRGISGNTIYF. DNA of the CDR3: TGTGCCTGGAGTAGGGGAATCTCTGGAAACACCATATATTTT.

V and J are TRBV9 and TRBJ2-1, with 9 bases aligning to TRBD2. The V gene's germline CDR1 is SGDLS and CDR2 YYNGEE. This CDR3 is built from 15 residues. Losses at the gene ends were 2 bases for V and 2 bases for J; bases not matched to a gene: 2. The CDR3 nucleotides are TGTGCCAGCAGCGTGGGCGGGGGGGCCTACAATGAGCAGTTCTTC. Amino acid sequence: CASSVGGGAYNEQFF.

The chain combines TRBV28 with TRBJ2-7; no clear D. CDR3 length: 12 amino acids. Germline CDR1 is MDHEN and CDR2 is SYDVKM. V was pared by 7 bases and J by 5 bases, with 12 bases between. Written as DNA, the CDR3 is TGTGCCAGCACCTCCGGGTGGGACGAGCAGTACTTC. Residues: CASTSGWDEQYF.

The chain couples TRBV12-5 to TRBJ1-1; D is unresolved. The V gene lost 1 base and the J gene lost 2 bases, with 5 bases spanning the gap. The germline CDR1 and CDR2 sequences are LGHNT and FRNRAP. The CDR3 length is 13 residues. The CDR3 here is CASGLGANTEAFF. The CDR3 nucleotides read TGTGCTAGTGGTTTGGGCGCAAACACTGAAGCTTTCTTT.

This rearrangement joins TRBV11-2 to TRBJ1-4, with 8 bases aligning to TRBD1. J was trimmed by 11 bases and V by 0 bases; bases with no gene match: 11. CDR1 and CDR2 from the germline V gene are SGHAT and FQNNGV. This CDR3 region has 16 residues. The CDR3 DNA follows: TGTGCCAGCAGCTTAGATCGATGGCAGGGGGCTGGGAAACTGTTTTTT. Protein sequence: CASSLDRWQGAGKLFF. Full variable domain (remainder filled in from reference TRBV11-2 and TRBJ1-4): EAGVAQSPRYKIIEKRQSVAFWCNPISGHATLYWYQQILGQGPKLLIQFQNNGVVDDSQLPKDRFSAERLKGVDSTLKIQPAKLEDSAVYLCASSLDRWQGAGKLFFGSGTQLSVL.

This clone was recorded once. This chain uses TRBV28 with TRBJ2-5; no reliable D call. Germline V gene data show CDR1 as MDHEN and CDR2 as SYDVKM. Trimming pared 3 bases from V and 2 bases from J, leaving 4 bases between. The CDR3 is 12 residues long. This CDR3 reads CASSFVQETQYF. CDR3 DNA: TGTGCCAGCAGTTTCGTGCAAGAGACCCAGTACTTC.

This rearrangement joins TRBV2 to TRBJ1-3; 9 nucleotides match TRBD1. Germline-derived CDR1 and CDR2 are SNHLY and FYNNEI. The CDR3 length is 16 residues. V shed 6 bases, J shed 0 bases, and the junction held 6 bases outside the gene matches. CDR3 nucleotides: TGTGCCAGCAGCCGGGACAGGGCAGTCTCTGGAAACACCATATATTTT. This gives the protein CASSRDRAVSGNTIYF. The full variable domain, in which reference TRBV2 and TRBJ1-3 provide the parts outside the CDR3, is EPEVTQTPSHQVTQMGQEVILRCVPISNHLYFYWYRQILGQKVEFLVSFYNNEISEKSEIFDDQFSVERPDGSNFTLKIRSTKLEDSAMYFCASSRDRAVSGNTIYFGEGSWLTVV.

The chain carries TRBV7-9 and TRBJ2-1, with 8 bases that match TRBD2. CDR1 SEHNR and CDR2 FQNEAQ come from the germline V gene (reference sequence). With V trimmed by 5 bases and J by 5 bases, 8 bases remained unmatched. The CDR3 is 15 amino acids. The CDR3 spells CASSPSGRPNNEQFF. The CDR3 DNA sequence: TGTGCCAGCAGCCCAAGCGGGAGACCCAACAATGAGCAGTTCTTC.

J is TRBJ2-7 and V is TRBV2; 8 nucleotides match TRBD2. Losses at the gene ends were 6 bases for V and 7 bases for J; bases not matched to a gene: 11. Germline CDR1 and CDR2: SNHLY and FYNNEI. The CDR3 consists of 14 residues. CDR3 sequence reads: CASSPRGGAGEQYF. The DNA for the CDR3 is TGTGCCAGCAGCCCCCGGGGGGGGGCAGGGGAGCAGTACTTC.

The J gene is TRBJ2-7, the V gene TRBV29-1; 10 bases are a match to TRBD2. The CDR3 is made up of 14 amino acids. The germline gives CDR1 SQVTM, CDR2 ANQGSEA. The ends lost 0 bases at V and 2 bases at J; junction bases unmatched: 1. The CDR3 nucleotides read TGCAGCGTTGAAGATACTAGCGGGACCTACGAGCAGTACTTC. It translates to CSVEDTSGTYEQYF.

The rearrangement links TRBV6-1 to TRBJ1-4, with TRBD1 matching 10 bases. Germline CDR1 and CDR2: MNHNS and SASEGT. The CDR3 contains 16 residues. Trimming at V came to 1 base and at J to 8 bases, leaving 7 bases not matched to a gene. The CDR3 DNA sequence: TGTGCCAGCAGTGAAGGGACAGGGGGGCTGTGGGAAAAACTGTTTTTT. Protein: CASSEGTGGLWEKLFF.

The genes are TRBV4-2 and TRBJ2-2; the D gene is possibly TRBD1 (6 bases). The CDR3 totals 15 residues. Trimming stripped 2 bases from V and 4 bases from J, with 11 bases between. Germline-derived CDR1 and CDR2 are LGHNA and YNFKEQ. Here the CDR3 reads CASSQSDSLTGELFF. In nucleotides, the CDR3 is TGTGCCAGCAGCCAATCGGACAGCCTCACCGGGGAGCTGTTTTTT.

The chain links TRBV5-1 to TRBJ2-2; 14 bases are a match to TRBD2. Looked up from germline, CDR1 is SGHRS and CDR2 is YFSETQ. This CDR3 contains 16 residues. The junction had 6 bases not matched to a gene; V was cut back by 7 bases and J by 4 bases. CDR3 nucleotides: TGCGCCAGCCGACTAGCGGGGGGGCAGTCCACCGGGGAGCTGTTTTTT. Encoded protein: CASRLAGGQSTGELFF.

The chain couples TRBV21-1 to TRBJ1-5. TRBV21-1 is marked as a pseudogene. This CDR3 is built from 16 residues. CDR3 region: CARLMEGGKTNQPQHF. CDR3 coding DNA: TGTGCCAGGCTCATGGAGGGAGGGAAGACCAATCAGCCCCAGCATTTT.

This clone has just a few counts. The chain is built from TRBV27 and TRBJ2-2; TRBD1 agrees at 7 bases. Germline assignment: CDR1 MNHEY and CDR2 SMNVEV (reference sequence). The length of the CDR3 is 14 residues. V lost 6 bases and J lost 6; bases outside the gene matches: 7. CDR3 DNA sequence: TGTGCCAGCAGAGATACAGGGGTCTCCGGGGAGCTGTTTTTT. Protein: CASRDTGVSGELFF.

This clone was recorded a few times. The chain carries TRBV2 and TRBJ2-5; D remains unclear. From germline, CDR1 is SNHLY and CDR2 FYNNEI. Trimming took off 5 bases at V and 3 bases at J, with 13 bases between the two ends. The CDR3 covers 14 residues. For the CDR3, the DNA is TGTGCCAGCAGTACCATTGACGGAGAAGAGACCCAGTACTTC. It specifies CASSTIDGEETQYF.

This clone is a singleton in its sample. The chain couples TRBV7-9 to TRBJ1-4; weak D call: TRBD1 (5 bases). Per germline, CDR1 SEHNR and CDR2 FQNEAQ (reference sequence). The CDR3 length is 14 residues. V was pared by 5 bases and J by 7 bases, with 14 bases between. CDR3 amino acids: CASSPGGSREKLFF. Here the CDR3 DNA reads TGTGCCAGCAGCCCGGGGGGAAGTCGTGAAAAACTGTTTTTT.

The chain uses TRBV7-2 and TRBJ1-3, with D unclear. The germline CDR1 and CDR2 sequences are SGHTA and FQGNSA. The CDR3 is made up of 16 amino acids. The V end lost 0 bases, the J end lost 2 bases, and 11 bases lay between the germline ends. The CDR3 DNA reads TGTGCCAGCAGCTTAGCGATGCCAGGCACTGGAAACACCATATATTTT. This codes for CASSLAMPGTGNTIYF.

This clone has just one count. The CDR3 spells CASSYGQSNQPQHF. CDR3 coding DNA: TGTGCCAGCAGTTATGGACAGAGCAATCAGCCCCAGCATTTT. This chain joins TRBV28 and TRBJ1-5; possible D gene TRBD1, 6 bases. The CDR3 extends over 14 amino acids. Germline CDR1 reads MDHEN; CDR2 reads SYDVKM. Trimming took 4 bases from V and 1 from J, leaving 8 bases between them.

This clone has only a few counts. This chain links TRBV4-3 with TRBJ1-6; D call uncertain. In germline, CDR1 is LGHNA, CDR2 YSLEER. Trimming stripped 0 bases from V and 7 bases from J, with 16 bases between. This CDR3 has 17 residues. CDR3 in amino acids: CASSQDFGRVRNSPLHF. The CDR3 region has the DNA TGCGCCAGCAGCCAAGATTTCGGGAGGGTAAGGAATTCACCCCTCCACTTT.